Sequencing of this TCR beta chain was carried out in a study of patients and donors after allogeneic stem cell transplantation. Each CDR3 protein is one row after TCRdb ran MiXCR on the RT-PCR reads. This table has roughly 880,000 distinct CDR3 sequences, roughly 18% appearing once. The sequenced sample was blood, either unsorted or a sorted T cell fraction (not recorded which). The clonotype was recovered from a human donor who was either an allogeneic HSCT recipient or a stem cell or donor lymphocyte infusion donor (not recorded which). It is not recorded whose cells these are; they may come from a transplant donor.

DNA of the CDR3: TGCAGTGCTAGAGGTCCGACTAGCGGGGGACTGTACGAGCAGTACTTC. It encodes CSARGPTSGGLYEQYF. V and J are TRBV20-1 and TRBJ2-7; 12 bases fit TRBD2. Germline V gene sequence: CDR1 DFQATT, CDR2 SNEGSKA (reference sequence). V gave up 1 base and J gave up 4 bases; unmatched junction bases: 8. This CDR3 spans 16 amino acids.